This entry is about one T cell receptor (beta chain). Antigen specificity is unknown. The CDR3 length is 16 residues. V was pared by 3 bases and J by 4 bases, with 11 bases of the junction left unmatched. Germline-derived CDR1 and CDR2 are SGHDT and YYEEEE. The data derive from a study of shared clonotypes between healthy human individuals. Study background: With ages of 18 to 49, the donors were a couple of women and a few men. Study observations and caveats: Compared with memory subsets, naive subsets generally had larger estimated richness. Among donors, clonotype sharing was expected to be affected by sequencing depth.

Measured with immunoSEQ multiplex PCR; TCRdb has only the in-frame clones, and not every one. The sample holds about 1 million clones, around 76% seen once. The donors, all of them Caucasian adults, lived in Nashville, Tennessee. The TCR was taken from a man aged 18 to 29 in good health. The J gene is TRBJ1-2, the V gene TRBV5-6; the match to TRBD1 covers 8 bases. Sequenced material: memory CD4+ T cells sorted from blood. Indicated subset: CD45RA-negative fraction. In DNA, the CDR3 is TGTGCCAGCAGCTCCGGGACAGGAACCTTAACCTATGGCTACACCTTC. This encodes CASSSGTGTLTYGYTF.